Each of the 20 T cell receptor beta chains below was sequenced from the same sample in a study of shared clonotypes between healthy human individuals. Method: immunoSEQ multiplex PCR; TCRdb's copy keeps in-frame clones and lacks some. The sample contains roughly 1,000,000 clones, around three quarters of which appear only once. Specimen: memory CD4+ T cells from PBMCs. The subset was: CD45RA-negative fraction. These receptor sequences come from a man between 18 and 35 years old in good health. Some clones in this sample may be carry-over from other donors' samples.

The chain is built from TRBV14 and TRBJ1-1; maybe TRBD1 (6 bases). The germline gives CDR1 SGHDN, CDR2 FVKESK. V was pared by 1 base and J by 10 bases, with 16 bases between. This CDR3 region has 14 residues. The CDR3: CASSQGMGGVAAFF. The CDR3 DNA follows: TGTGCCAGCAGCCAAGGTATGGGGGGCGTAGCAGCTTTCTTT. The variable domain in full, with the rest retrieved from reference TRBV14 and TRBJ1-1, is EAGVTQFPSHSVIEKGQTVTLRCDPISGHDNLYWYRRVMGKEIKFLLHFVKESKQDESGMPNNRFLAERTGGTYSTLKVQPAELEDSGVYFCASSQGMGGVAAFFGQGTRLTVV.

This clone has only a few counts. The chain couples TRBV5-6 to TRBJ2-3, with 12 bases that match TRBD2. V was clipped by 1 base and J by 2 bases; unmatched bases: 2. Germline loops: CDR1 SGHDT, CDR2 YYEEEE. The length of the CDR3 is 16 residues. The CDR3 spells CASSLRLAGDTDTQYF. The CDR3 bases are TGTGCCAGCAGCTTGCGACTAGCGGGAGACACAGATACGCAGTATTTT.

V gene TRBV5-1 combines with J gene TRBJ2-3; D is unclear. This CDR3 has 15 residues. CDR1 and CDR2 from the germline V gene are SGHRS and YFSETQ. V dropped 1 base and J dropped 0 bases, with 9 bases sitting between them. This CDR3 reads CASSLNGLSTDTQYF. CDR3 DNA: TGCGCCAGCAGCTTGAACGGTCTCAGCACAGATACGCAGTATTTT.

The chain combines TRBV19 with TRBJ2-7, with D maybe TRBD2 (6 bases). The CDR3 totals 15 residues. The germline CDR1 and CDR2 sequences are LNHDA and SQIVND (reference sequence). V gave up 5 bases and J gave up 5 bases, with 19 bases separating them. The CDR3 here is CASSPPGADEDEQYF. As DNA, the CDR3 is TGTGCCAGTAGTCCCCCGGGAGCGGACGAGGACGAGCAGTACTTC.

A note on this clone: The likely explanation is a read error, given a far larger clone one base away. The chain joins TRBV30 to TRBJ2-3; the D gene is possibly TRBD2 (5 bases). The CDR3 length is 15 residues. The germline CDR1 and CDR2 sequences are GTSNPN and SVGIG (reference sequence). The CDR3 DNA reads as TGTGCCTGGACACCTTTGTTGGGAGTTCGAGATACGCGGTATTTT. Translated: CAWTPLLGVRDTRYF.

To note about this clone: One end of the junction fails to match germline, which may point to a read error. The chain is built from TRBV30 and TRBJ1-2; D not resolved. The CDR3 is made up of 14 amino acids. Germline V gene data show CDR1 as GTSNPN and CDR2 as SVGIG (reference sequence). CDR3 in DNA: TGTGCCTGGAGTGTCCCCCGTGAGTGGCCGCGTACTTATTTC. As protein: CAWSVPREWPRTYF. The full variable domain, with the rest looked up from reference TRBV30 and TRBJ1-2, is SQTIHQWPATLVQPVGSPLSLECTVEGTSNPNLYWYRQAAGRGLQLLFYSVGIGQISSEVPQNLSASRPQDRQFILSSKKLLLSDSGFYLCAWSVPREWPRTYFGSGTRLTVV.

This CDR3 reads CASSRNRQRQETQYF. The DNA of the CDR3 is TGTGCCAGCAGCCGAAATAGACAGCGCCAAGAGACCCAGTACTTC. This chain uses TRBV27 with TRBJ2-5; possibly TRBD1 for D (5 bases). Trimming took off 6 bases at V and 1 base at J, with 15 bases between the two ends. Germline-derived CDR1 and CDR2 are MNHEY and SMNVEV (reference sequence). The CDR3 is 15 amino acids.

The V gene is TRBV27, the J gene TRBJ1-5; D is unresolved. V lost 0 bases and J 5 bases, leaving 8 bases between the germline ends. Germline V CDR1 and CDR2: MNHEY, SMNVEV (reference sequence). This CDR3 comprises 14 residues. CDR3 sequence reads: CASSLSKGYQPQHF. The CDR3 DNA reads as TGTGCCAGCAGTTTATCGAAAGGGTATCAGCCCCAGCATTTT.

The J gene is TRBJ1-2, the V gene TRBV21-1. TRBV21-1 is reported as a pseudogene. The CDR3 contains 13 residues. This chain's CDR3 is CAAPGGSSYGYTF. CDR3 coding DNA: TGTGCCGCCCCCGGAGGGTCTAGCTATGGCTACACCTTC.

The chain couples TRBV10-3 to TRBJ2-7, with 9 bases aligning to TRBD2. The V gene's germline CDR1 is ENHRY and CDR2 SYGVKD. Trimming removed 1 base from V and 6 bases from J; junction bases left unmatched: 10. The CDR3 totals 16 residues. Written as DNA, the CDR3 is TGTGCCATCAGTGAGTTACTAGCGGGCGTAACCCCCGAGCAGTACTTC. It translates to CAISELLAGVTPEQYF.

This clone was counted ten times or more. The sample has other DNA sequences that encode this CDR3 too. The CDR3 loop is CSVDRTSGYNEQFF. The DNA of the CDR3 is TGCAGCGTTGATAGGACTAGCGGATACAATGAGCAGTTCTTC. V usage is TRBV29-1 and J usage is TRBJ2-1; 10 bases fit TRBD2. This CDR3 region has 14 residues. Trimming cost V 3 bases and J 4 bases; bases outside gene matches: 3. Germline V lookup: CDR1 SQVTM, CDR2 ANQGSEA.

This clone has only one observation. The chain combines TRBV11-3 with TRBJ1-1; TRBD1 is a possible D gene (6 bases). The CDR3 has 19 residues. Germline values: CDR1 SGHNT, CDR2 YENEEA. The V end lost 1 base, the J end lost 3 bases, and 24 bases lay between the germline ends. CDR3 amino acids: CASSLAQPPHPRGDTEAFF. Here the CDR3 DNA reads TGTGCCAGCAGCTTAGCCCAACCCCCTCATCCAAGGGGGGACACTGAAGCTTTCTTT.

The V and J genes are TRBV6-5 and TRBJ2-5, with 7 nucleotides matching TRBD2. CDR3 size: 16 residues. Trimming removed 0 bases from V and 1 base from J; junction bases left unmatched: 5. Germline CDR1 reads MNHEY; CDR2 reads SVGAGI. CDR3 DNA sequence: TGTGCCAGCAGTTACTCGCCAGCGGGGTCCCAAGAGACCCAGTACTTC. It is translated as CASSYSPAGSQETQYF.

A note on this clone: At the DNA level, this CDR3 is encoded by other sequences in the same sample as well. The chain joins TRBV18 to TRBJ2-1; 7 nucleotides match TRBD2. This CDR3 contains 12 residues. Germline V lookup: CDR1 KGHSH, CDR2 LQKENI. J lost 10 bases, V lost 3 bases, and 3 bases had no gene match. In DNA, the CDR3 is TGTGCCAGCTCACCGAGCGGGAACGAGCAGTTCTTC. Protein: CASSPSGNEQFF. Filled out from reference TRBV18 and TRBJ2-1, the complete variable domain reads NAGVMQNPRHLVRRRGQEARLRCSPMKGHSHVYWYRQLPEEGLKFMVYLQKENIIDESGMPKERFSAEFPKEGPSILRIQQVVRGDSAAYFCASSPSGNEQFFGPGTRLTVL.

The chain carries TRBV18 and TRBJ2-1; D perhaps matches TRBD1 (5 bases). The germline CDR1 and CDR2 sequences are KGHSH and LQKENI. This CDR3 region has 15 residues. V lost 3 bases and J 2 bases, leaving 11 bases between the germline ends. CDR3 sequence reads: CASSPGRVPYNEQFF. In DNA form, the CDR3 reads TGTGCCAGCTCACCTGGCAGGGTCCCCTACAATGAGCAGTTCTTC. Together with reference TRBV18 and TRBJ2-1, the CDR3 gives the full variable domain: NAGVMQNPRHLVRRRGQEARLRCSPMKGHSHVYWYRQLPEEGLKFMVYLQKENIIDESGMPKERFSAEFPKEGPSILRIQQVVRGDSAAYFCASSPGRVPYNEQFFGPGTRLTVL.

The rearrangement uses TRBV20-1 and TRBJ2-7; D is ambiguous. Germline V gene sequence: CDR1 DFQATT, CDR2 SNEGSKA (reference sequence). Trimming removed 3 bases from V and 6 bases from J, with 9 bases in between. This CDR3 is 11 amino acids long. The CDR3 sequence is CSASLAAEQYF. The DNA for the CDR3 is TGCAGTGCTAGTCTGGCAGCCGAGCAGTACTTC.

This clone was counted between two and nine times. The genes are TRBV28 and TRBJ1-4; D gene uncertain. Germline V gene lookup returns CDR1 MDHEN and CDR2 SYDVKM. The CDR3 loop spans 12 amino acids. Trimming stripped 6 bases from V and 6 bases from J, with 8 bases between. The CDR3 loop reads CASRAGYEKLFF. CDR3 DNA sequence: TGTGCCAGCAGGGCGGGATATGAAAAACTGTTTTTT.

The chain joins TRBV28 to TRBJ2-4, with 13 bases matching TRBD2. CDR3 size: 17 residues. Unmatched junction bases numbered 6, after V lost 6 bases and J lost 1 base. CDR1 MDHEN and CDR2 SYDVKM come from the germline V gene. The CDR3 DNA sequence: TGTGCCAGCAGGCCACAGGGACTAGCGGGGGCCAAAAACATTCAGTACTTC. Its translation is CASRPQGLAGAKNIQYF.

This clone was counted once. The same CDR3 arises from other DNA sequences in this sample as well. The chain carries TRBV6-6 and TRBJ1-1; D may be TRBD1 (5 bases). The CDR3 has 13 amino acids. The germline CDR1 and CDR2 sequences are MNHNY and SVGAGI (reference sequence). Trimming took off 0 bases at V and 4 bases at J, with 6 bases between the two ends. This CDR3 reads CASSYSGGTEAFF. CDR3 DNA sequence: TGTGCCAGCAGTTACTCGGGGGGCACTGAAGCTTTCTTT.

The chain links TRBV6-1 to TRBJ1-1; D gene unclear. Germline V gene data show CDR1 as MNHNS and CDR2 as SASEGT. V gave up 6 bases and J gave up 4 bases, with 15 bases separating them. This CDR3 region has 14 residues. The CDR3 DNA is TGTGCCAGCAGGGCTTTGGGGAGTGGCACTGAAGCTTTCTTT. This translates into CASRALGSGTEAFF.